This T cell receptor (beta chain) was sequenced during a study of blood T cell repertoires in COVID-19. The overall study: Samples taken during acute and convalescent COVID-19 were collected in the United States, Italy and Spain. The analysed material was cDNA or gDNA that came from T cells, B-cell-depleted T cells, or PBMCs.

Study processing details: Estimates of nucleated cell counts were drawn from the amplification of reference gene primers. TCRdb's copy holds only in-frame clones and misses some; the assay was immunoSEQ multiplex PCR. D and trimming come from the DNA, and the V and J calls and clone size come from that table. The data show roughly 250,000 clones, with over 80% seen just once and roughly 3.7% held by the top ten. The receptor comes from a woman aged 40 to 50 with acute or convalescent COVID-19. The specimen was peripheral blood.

The CDR3 nucleotides read TGTGCCAGCAGCTTGGAGGGGACAGTCTACAATGAGCAGTTCTTC. This sequence encodes CASSLEGTVYNEQFF. The gene calls are TRBV5-8 and TRBJ2-1; 7 nucleotides agree with TRBD1. This CDR3 comprises 15 residues. V lost 0 bases and J lost 3; bases outside the gene matches: 3. In germline, CDR1 is SGHTS, CDR2 YDEGEE.